A selection of T cell receptor beta chains follows, all from one sample in a study of T-cell memory formation after mild COVID-19. TCRdb reprocessed the 5' RACE reads via MiXCR and lists one record per CDR3 protein. The top ten clones hold approximately 13% of a sample with about 470,000 distinct CDR3 sequences, roughly 23% of them seen once. Specimen: PBMCs or a T cell subset sorted from them (not recorded which). Source of these receptors: an adult woman who had mild COVID-19 (a few samples of this study predate the infection). Cell type and time point are not known. Each CDR3 is given with its conserved first and last residue. The D gene is left open where the match is weak. Clone size appears in some rows only: once, few, many, or a class for an expanded clone.

>.|14|TRBV29-1|.|TRBJ2-5
CSVVVSGAQETQYF
TGCAGCGTTGTTGTCTCAGGTGCCCAAGAGACCCAGTACTTC
>TRBD1|19|TRBV4-1|.|TRBJ2-2
CASSQGPRGTGGNTGELFF
TGCGCCAGCAGCCAAGGCCCTCGGGGGACAGGGGGCAACACCGGGGAGCTGTTTTTT
>.|16|TRBV18|once|TRBJ2-5
CASSLQWDHLLETQYF
TGTGCCAGCTCACTCCAGTGGGACCACTTACTAGAGACCCAGTACTTC
>.|16|TRBV21-1|.|TRBJ2-7
CASSKDGLAFIYEQYF
TGTGCCAGCAGCAAAGATGGACTAGCGTTTATCTACGAGCAGTACTTC
>.|16|TRBV12-3/TRBV12-4|many|TRBJ2-2
CASSLPTRRYTGELFF
TGTGCCAGCAGTTTACCGACTAGGAGATACACCGGGGAGCTGTTTTTT
>.|12|TRBV7-9|.|TRBJ2-2
CASSLPPWELFF
TGTGCCAGCAGCTTACCTCCTTGGGAGCTGTTTTTT
>.|17|TRBV28|few|TRBJ2-3
CASSPRSASRWAGTQYF
TGTGCCAGCAGTCCTAGGTCGGCATCCAGGTGGGCTGGTACGCAGTATTTT
>.|14|TRBV28|.|TRBJ2-1
CASSLYGTDNEQFF
TGTGCCAGCAGTCTCTACGGGACGGACAATGAGCAGTTCTTC
>TRBD2|16|TRBV12-3/TRBV12-4|.|TRBJ2-2
CASSFLAGTVTGELFF
TGTGCCAGCAGTTTCTTAGCGGGAACGGTCACCGGGGAGCTGTTTTTT
>.|16|TRBV29-1|.|TRBJ2-1
CSAGARGKGSYNEQFF
TGCAGCGCGGGGGCCAGGGGAAAAGGCTCCTACAATGAGCAGTTCTTC
>TRBD1|16|TRBV14|.|TRBJ2-3
CASSQGTGTRTDTQYF
TGTGCCAGCAGCCAAGGGACAGGAACCCGCACAGATACGCAGTATTTT
>.|13|TRBV4-2|.|TRBJ2-5
CASSRFRAETQYF
TGTGCCAGCAGCCGCTTTCGGGCGGAGACCCAGTACTTC
>TRBD1|16|TRBV7-2|.|TRBJ1-6
CASSLAGTATNSPLHF
TGTGCCAGCAGCTTGGCCGGGACAGCAACAAATTCACCCCTCCACTTT
>.|15|TRBV5-5|.|TRBJ1-5
CASSPSAGLGQPQHF
TGTGCCAGCAGCCCTTCAGCCGGGCTCGGTCAGCCCCAGCATTTT
>.|16|TRBV30|.|TRBJ1-4
CAWSSGNQGFNEKLFF
TGTGCCTGGAGTTCCGGCAACCAGGGGTTTAATGAAAAACTGTTTTTT
>TRBD1|14|TRBV11-3|few|TRBJ1-1
CASSLTGTATEAFF
TGTGCCAGCAGCCTAACGGGGACAGCCACTGAAGCTTTCTTT
>TRBD1|11|TRBV6-5|.|TRBJ1-1
CATQGVGEAFF
TGTGCGACACAGGGGGTTGGTGAAGCTTTCTTT
>.|15|TRBV7-3|few|TRBJ2-1
CASSFNGGPWNEQFF
TGTGCCAGCAGCTTCAACGGGGGGCCGTGGAATGAGCAGTTCTTC
>TRBD1|18|TRBV18|.|TRBJ1-3
CASSITSGQLEPGNTIYF
TGTGCCAGCTCAATAACCTCGGGACAGCTTGAGCCTGGAAACACCATATATTTT
>TRBD1|20|TRBV5-1|many|TRBJ2-2
CASRSSVQPGTGINTGELFF
TGCGCCAGCAGAAGTTCCGTCCAACCCGGGACAGGGATCAACACCGGGGAGCTGTTTTTT
>.|16|TRBV11-3|few|TRBJ1-4
CASSPRTQGTGEKLFF
TGTGCCAGCAGCCCGCGCACACAGGGTACCGGTGAAAAACTGTTTTTT
>TRBD1|13|TRBV7-6|many|TRBJ1-1
CASSSRQDREAFF
TGTGCCAGCAGCTCTCGCCAGGACAGGGAAGCTTTCTTT
>TRBD2|19|TRBV7-3|.|TRBJ2-3
CASSPEIGVAGEGTDTQYF
TGTGCCAGCAGCCCAGAGATTGGGGTAGCGGGAGAGGGCACAGATACGCAGTATTTT
>.|15|TRBV18|few|TRBJ2-7
CASSQDSTGSYEQYF
TGTGCCAGCTCCCAGGACAGTACAGGCTCCTACGAGCAGTACTTC
>.|15|TRBV29-1|.|TRBJ1-2
CSVDESWGSSYGYTF
TGCAGCGTTGACGAGTCGTGGGGGTCGAGCTATGGCTACACCTTC
>TRBD1|13|TRBV20-1|.|TRBJ2-1
CSARGGTGNEQFF
TGCAGTGCTAGAGGGGGGACAGGCAATGAGCAGTTCTTC
>TRBD2|14|TRBV12-3/TRBV12-4|.|TRBJ2-7
CASSRDTSAYEQYF
TGTGCCAGCAGTCGCGACACTAGCGCCTACGAGCAGTACTTC
>.|15|TRBV6-6|.|TRBJ1-2
CASSYGGATNYGYTF
TGTGCCAGCAGTTATGGGGGGGCTACTAACTATGGCTACACCTTC
>.|14|TRBV3-1|few|TRBJ2-3
CASSQRGGTGLVYF
TGTGCCAGCAGCCAGCGGGGAGGAACAGGGTTGGTGTATTTT
>TRBD2|18|TRBV10-3|.|TRBJ2-5
CAISEPEVVAGDQETQYF
TGTGCCATCAGTGAGCCGGAGGTAGTAGCGGGGGACCAAGAGACCCAGTACTTC
>.|15|TRBV15|.|TRBJ2-7
CATSRGPGPSYEQYF
TGTGCCACCAGCCGGGGGCCAGGGCCCTCCTACGAGCAGTACTTC
>.|12|TRBV20-1|many|TRBJ2-7
CSARDSRAEQYF
TGCAGTGCTAGAGACTCTAGGGCCGAGCAGTACTTC
>TRBD1|13|TRBV29-1|.|TRBJ2-7
CSVVRQGYDEQYF
TGCAGCGTTGTGAGACAGGGGTACGACGAGCAGTACTTC
>TRBD2|16|TRBV7-2|few|TRBJ2-5
CASSRLLAGGKETQYF
TGTGCCAGCAGCCGATTATTAGCGGGGGGGAAAGAGACCCAGTACTTC
>.|12|TRBV6-2/TRBV6-3|.|TRBJ1-5
CASSYGPQPQHF
TGTGCCAGCAGTTATGGGCCCCAACCCCAGCATTTT
>.|12|TRBV12-3/TRBV12-4|few|TRBJ1-1
CASSGGVGEAFF
TGTGCCAGCAGTGGCGGGGTAGGAGAAGCTTTCTTT
>TRBD2|15|TRBV5-1|.|TRBJ2-7
CASSWTSGSGYEQYF
TGCGCCAGCAGCTGGACTAGCGGGAGCGGATACGAGCAGTACTTC
>TRBD1|16|TRBV6-1|few|TRBJ2-2
CASSPQGAMNTGELFF
TGTGCCAGCAGCCCACAGGGGGCCATGAACACCGGGGAGCTGTTTTTT
>TRBD1|18|TRBV6-1|once|TRBJ1-6
CASSEFGPGQGRTSPLHF
TGTGCCAGCAGTGAATTCGGCCCGGGACAGGGAAGGACCTCACCCCTCCACTTT
>TRBD2|13|TRBV29-1|.|TRBJ2-3
CSVLSGGADTQYF
TGCAGCGTTTTAAGCGGGGGGGCGGATACGCAGTATTTT
>TRBD1|14|TRBV5-1|few|TRBJ2-7
CASSSGTGPTEQYF
TGCGCCAGCAGCTCCGGGACAGGGCCTACGGAGCAGTACTTC
>.|15|TRBV7-9|many|TRBJ2-2
CASSLVGGNTGELFF
TGTGCCAGCAGCTTAGTCGGTGGGAACACCGGGGAGCTGTTTTTT
>.|17|TRBV7-9|once|TRBJ1-1
CASSNTGYGQMNTEAFF
TGTGCCAGCAGCAATACCGGTTACGGACAGATGAACACTGAAGCTTTCTTT
>.|15|TRBV13|few|TRBJ2-1
CASSSKGSSYNEQFF
TGTGCCAGCAGCTCCAAGGGGAGCTCCTACAATGAGCAGTTCTTC
>TRBD1|15|TRBV12-3/TRBV12-4|many|TRBJ1-3
CASSSGGSSGNTIYF
TGTGCCAGCAGTTCAGGGGGGAGCTCTGGAAACACCATATATTTT
>.|15|TRBV7-2|few|TRBJ2-6
CASSPIPGTANVLTF
TGTGCCAGCAGCCCAATACCAGGGACGGCAAACGTCCTGACTTTC